This TCR beta chain comes out of a study of OX40 agonist ivuxolimab in advanced cancers. In terms of the full investigation: Ivuxolimab was an agonistic, fully human IgG2 monoclonal antibody directed against OX40 (CD134), a costimulatory receptor. Patients were allowed to have had prior anti-PD-1, anti-PD-L1 or anti-CTLA-4 therapy, and 40% of the dose-escalation patients had previously received checkpoint inhibitors. Intravenous ivuxolimab was administered to patients every 2 weeks at six dose levels: 0.01, 0.1, 0.3, 1.5, 3 and 10 mg/kg. The paper covers the monotherapy dose-escalation part of the phase I ivuxolimab trial, which included N = 52 patients. In the dose-escalation cohort, around four fifths of patients were male, and the mean age was around 60 years, with a range of about 23 to 85. Of the roughly 51 patients in dose escalation, some 20 had hepatocellular carcinoma, about 15 had melanoma, 9 had renal cell carcinoma and 9 had head and neck cancer. Peripheral TCRbeta sequencing was intended to test whether TCR sequence diversity was altered and clonal T-cell expansion was caused by ivuxolimab. Partial responses occurred in three dose-escalation patients, of whom one had hepatocellular carcinoma and two had cutaneous melanoma.

Genomic DNA was extracted from sorted cells for sequencing of the TCRbeta CDR3 region. TCRbeta CDR3 regions were sequenced using the immunoSEQ Assay. TCRdb's version of the immuneACCESS table is confined to in-frame rearrangements and falls short of the full clone set. An unresolved V gene accounts for under half of the shortfall where checked; the remainder is of unknown origin. The sample has 69,000 or so clones on record, 75% to 90% of them singletons. Around 6.5% of the sample is taken by the ten largest. Inclusive of the bounding cysteine and phenylalanine, the CDR3 is 15 residues long. Only CDR3 DNA is held: 45 bases, read in frame from base 1. V ends up 7 bases short and J 1 base short, with an unmatched junction base count of 7. For CDR1 and CDR2, the germline V gene (reference sequence) lists MNHEY and SMNVEV. This clone was observed once. What antigen it recognizes has not been identified. No much larger clone is present one base from it, and per-base qualities are unavailable.

The trial excluded patients who had a history of autoimmune disease or were on systemic immunosuppression. Peripheral blood for TCR sequencing was collected from all dose cohorts at baseline, on cycle 4 day 1, and on cycle 7 day 1. The samples were drawn from a first-in-human, open-label, multicenter phase I dose-escalation trial of ivuxolimab. Adults with locally advanced or metastatic head and neck squamous cell, hepatocellular, melanoma or renal cell carcinoma were enrolled in the trial. Before TCR sequencing, CD4+ and CD8+ T cells were separately sorted from peripheral blood. What the study reported, not specific to this receptor: In the 0.1-3.0 mg/kg groups, partial responders had among the lowest normalized peripheral clonal expansion, particularly in CD8+ T cells. After ivuxolimab, CD8+ T cells had more expanded clones than CD4+ T cells on average. Clonal expansion of both CD4+ and CD8+ blood T cells was observed from baseline to week 6 at doses 0.1 to 3.0 mg/kg. Low levels of normalized T-cell clonal expansion were also seen in some nonresponding patients. The antigen specificity of the peripheral T cells that underwent clonal expansion was not determined.

This TCR derives from an adult with an advanced solid tumor such as melanoma, head and neck, liver or kidney cancer. Source: CD4+ or CD8+ T cells sorted from blood, taken in a trial of the OX40 agonist ivuxolimab. The chain is made from TRBV27 and TRBJ2-3; 8 central nucleotides agree with TRBD2. The CDR3 protein sequence reads: CASTRTSSGTDTQYF. The DNA sequence is given as TGTGCCAGCACAAGGACTAGCTCGGGCACAGATACGCAGTATTTT.